This TCR beta chain was retrieved from a study of graft-versus-host responses after intestinal transplantation. On the study more broadly: The recipients all started with anti-thymocyte globulin induction and then took tacrolimus and steroids for about 3 years.

Measured with immunoSEQ multiplex PCR; TCRdb has only the in-frame clones, and not every one. The repertoire holds about 39,000 clones, with 90% to 95% as singletons. Overall study results and limits: The marrow of recipients harbored GvH clones, and ileum or blood showed some of them first.

Of note for this clone: Its antigen is currently unknown.

The length of the CDR3 is 14 residues. The ends lost 4 bases at V and 5 bases at J; junction bases unmatched: 6. In germline, CDR1 is PRHDT, CDR2 FYEKMQ (reference sequence). The rearrangement uses TRBV13 and TRBJ2-7; 9 nucleotides match TRBD1. This specimen was unstimulated CD8+ T cells sorted from spleen or lymph node cells, taken before transplant. The TCR originated in a human donor who was the organ donor for an intestinal transplant. CDR3 residues: CASSSGTGKHEQYF. Here the CDR3 DNA reads TGTGCCAGCAGCTCCGGGACAGGGAAGCACGAGCAGTACTTC.